Below, 13 T cell receptor beta chains from the same sample are listed, as sequenced in a study of T cells in Graves' hyperthyroidism and ophthalmopathy. Amplification targeted TCR beta CDR3 regions from RNA transcripts. The HTBI set primed first-round TCR CDR3 RT-PCR. TCRdb re-analysed the multiplex PCR reads in MiXCR, keeping a single row per CDR3 protein. This table has some 200,000 distinct CDR3 sequences, around 17% appearing once. Sequenced: blood. The receptors here all came from a woman aged 50 to 65 with Graves' hyperthyroidism.

In its sample, this clonotype was seen a few times. The rearrangement uses TRBV18 and TRBJ2-1; possibly TRBD1 for D (6 bases). The germline V gene has CDR1 KGHSH and CDR2 LQKENI. This CDR3 is built from 15 residues. The V end lost 5 bases, the J end lost 2 bases, and 13 bases lay between the germline ends. The CDR3: CASSDRDTAYNEQFF. The CDR3 DNA sequence: TGTGCCAGCTCAGACCGGGACACGGCCTACAATGAGCAGTTCTTC.

The chain has TRBV20-1 and TRBJ2-3; 10 bases align to TRBD1. Trimming cost V 6 bases and J 4 bases; bases outside gene matches: 31. The germline CDR1 and CDR2 sequences are DFQATT and SNEGSKA (reference sequence). CDR3 size: 22 residues. The CDR3 coding sequence is TGCAGTGCAACCGGGACAGGGGCGTCAACGGGGGGGTCAATATTAGCCCCAGATACGCAGTATTTT. It yields the protein CSATGTGASTGGSILAPDTQYF.

This clonotype was detected a few times. This chain joins TRBV6-2 or TRBV6-3 and TRBJ1-5; D possibly corresponds to TRBD1 (5 bases). The CDR3 has 17 residues. CDR1 and CDR2 (germline): MNHEY, SVGEGT. Deletions cut 5 bases from V and 0 bases from J, with 17 bases between. The CDR3 region has the DNA TGTGCCAGCAGTCTGGACAAGAGAACTTATAGCAATCAGCCCCAGCATTTT. Its translation is CASSLDKRTYSNQPQHF.

The chain has TRBV28 and TRBJ2-5, with 8 bases lining up with TRBD1. The CDR3 spans 15 residues. Germline lookup yields CDR1 MDHEN and CDR2 SYDVKM. Trimming at V came to 7 bases and at J to 2 bases, leaving 9 bases not matched to a gene. CDR3 protein: CASTSPTGEQETQYF. The CDR3 DNA sequence: TGTGCCAGCACTTCACCGACAGGGGAACAAGAGACCCAGTACTTC. Based on the CDR3 plus reference TRBV28 and TRBJ2-5, the full variable domain is DVKVTQSSRYLVKRTGEKVFLECVQDMDHENMFWYRQDPGLGLRLIYFSYDVKMKEKGDIPEGYSVSREKKERFSLILESASTNQTSMYLCASTSPTGEQETQYFGPGTRLLVL.

This clonotype was counted a few times. The chain joins TRBV19 to TRBJ2-1; D assignment may be TRBD1 or TRBD2 (6 bases each). The CDR3 spans 15 residues. Germline V gives CDR1 LNHDA, CDR2 SQIVND (reference sequence). Trimming shortened V by 9 bases and J by 5 bases, and 20 bases separated the two germline ends. CDR3: CASGITRGTHNEQFF. CDR3 bases: TGTGCCAGCGGCATAACCCGGGGGACACACAATGAGCAGTTCTTC.

The table lists this clonotype with a few counts. V gene TRBV7-3 combines with J gene TRBJ1-2; D may be TRBD1 (5 bases). The CDR3 extends over 14 amino acids. Germline CDR1 reads SGHTA; CDR2 reads FQGTGA. Trimming took 4 bases from V and 2 from J, leaving 11 bases between them. In nucleotides, the CDR3 is TGTGCCAGCAGCTCGGGACCGGCAAACTATGGCTACACCTTC. Translated: CASSSGPANYGYTF. Using reference TRBV7-3 and TRBJ1-2 for the parts outside the CDR3, the full variable domain is GAGVSQTPSNKVTEKGKYVELRCDPISGHTALYWYRQSLGQGPEFLIYFQGTGAADDSGLPNDRFFAVRPEGSVSTLKIQRTERGDSAVYLCASSSGPANYGYTFGSGTRLTVV.

The chain recombines TRBV20-1 with TRBJ1-5; 9 bases map to TRBD1. Germline assignment: CDR1 DFQATT and CDR2 SNEGSKA (reference sequence). The CDR3 runs 13 residues. After removal of 5 bases from V and 5 bases from J, the junction contained 4 bases not matched to a gene. CDR3: CSAWTGEDQPQHF. The CDR3 DNA sequence: TGCAGTGCTTGGACAGGGGAGGATCAGCCCCAGCATTTT.

CDR3 sequence reads: CASSLEGGRELFF. The CDR3 DNA is TGTGCCAGCAGCCTCGAGGGGGGCCGGGAGCTGTTTTTT. The chain recombines TRBV7-9 with TRBJ2-2; D tentatively reads TRBD1 or TRBD2 (6 bases each). The CDR3 length is 13 residues. Germline-derived CDR1 and CDR2 are SEHNR and FQNEAQ (reference sequence). V was pared by 5 bases and J by 9 bases, with 13 bases between.

This clonotype has ten or more counts. The chain combines TRBV9 with TRBJ1-1; no clear D. The V end was cut by 1 base, the J end by 1 base, with 8 bases between. This CDR3 is 14 amino acids long. Germline V CDR1 and CDR2: SGDLS, YYNGEE. CDR3 coding DNA: TGTGCCAGCAGCGTATTTGCCGAGAACACTGAAGCTTTCTTT. Translating gives CASSVFAENTEAFF.

There are a few counts of this clonotype. The chain carries TRBV27 and TRBJ2-7; TRBD2 matches 13 bases. The ends lost 5 bases at V and 6 bases at J; junction bases unmatched: 7. The CDR3 totals 15 residues. Germline CDR1 and CDR2: MNHEY and SMNVEV (reference sequence). Here the CDR3 DNA reads TGTGCCAGCAGTCCAGGACTAGCGGGAGCCTCCGAGCAGTACTTC. Translation: CASSPGLAGASEQYF.

This clonotype was counted many times. The chain employs TRBV20-1 and TRBJ2-1, with TRBD1 matching over 9 bases. Germline lookup yields CDR1 DFQATT and CDR2 SNEGSKA (reference sequence). J was trimmed by 9 bases and V by 5 bases; bases with no gene match: 8. The CDR3 is made up of 13 amino acids. CDR3 loop: CSALGDREGEQFF. DNA for the CDR3: TGCAGTGCTCTGGGGGACAGGGAGGGTGAGCAGTTCTTC.

Written as DNA, the CDR3 is TGCGCCAGCAGCTCTGGGACAGACTCTCAAGAGACCCAGTACTTC. Its translation: CASSSGTDSQETQYF. The V call is TRBV5-1, the J call TRBJ2-5, with 7 bases identical to TRBD1. CDR3 size: 15 residues. V dropped 3 bases and J dropped 2; count of bases not matched to a gene: 7. Germline loops: CDR1 SGHRS, CDR2 YFSETQ.

The chain employs TRBV11-3 and TRBJ1-2; weak D call: TRBD1 (6 bases). Germline CDR1 reads SGHNT; CDR2 reads YENEEA. The germline V and J ends were trimmed by 2 bases and 0 bases, with 10 bases remaining between them. CDR3 length equals 15 residues. The CDR3 here is CASSLTGTTNYGYTF. In DNA form, the CDR3 reads TGTGCCAGCAGCTTAACAGGGACTACTAACTATGGCTACACCTTC.